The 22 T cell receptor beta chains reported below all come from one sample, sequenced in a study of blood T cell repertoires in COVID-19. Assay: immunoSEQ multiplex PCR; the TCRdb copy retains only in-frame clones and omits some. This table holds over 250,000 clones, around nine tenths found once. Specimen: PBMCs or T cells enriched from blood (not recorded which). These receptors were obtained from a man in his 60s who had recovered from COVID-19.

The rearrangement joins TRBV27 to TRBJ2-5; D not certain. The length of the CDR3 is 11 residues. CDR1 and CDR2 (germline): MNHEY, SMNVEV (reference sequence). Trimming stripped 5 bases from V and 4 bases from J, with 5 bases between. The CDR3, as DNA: TGTGCCAGCAGTATCGGAGAGACCCAGTACTTC. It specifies CASSIGETQYF.

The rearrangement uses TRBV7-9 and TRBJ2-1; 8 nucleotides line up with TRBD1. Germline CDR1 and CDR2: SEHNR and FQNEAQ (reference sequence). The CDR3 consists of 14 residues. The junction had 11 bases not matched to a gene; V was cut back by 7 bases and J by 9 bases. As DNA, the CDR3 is TGTGCCAGCAAGGACAGGGAGGTCGGGGGTGAGCAGTTCTTC. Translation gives CASKDREVGGEQFF.

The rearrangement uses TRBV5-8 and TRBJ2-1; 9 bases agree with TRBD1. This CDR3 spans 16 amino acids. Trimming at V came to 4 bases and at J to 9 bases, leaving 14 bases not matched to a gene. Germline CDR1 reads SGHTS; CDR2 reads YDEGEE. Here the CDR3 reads CASSPYRQGDIGEQFF. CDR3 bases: TGTGCCAGCAGCCCCTACCGACAGGGGGATATCGGTGAGCAGTTCTTC.

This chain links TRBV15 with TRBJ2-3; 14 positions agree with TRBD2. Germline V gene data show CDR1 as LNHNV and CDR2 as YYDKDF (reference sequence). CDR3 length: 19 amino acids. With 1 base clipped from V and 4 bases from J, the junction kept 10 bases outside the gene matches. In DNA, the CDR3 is TGTGCCACCAGCAGAGCCAATTCCGGGACTAGCGGGAGCGCAGATACGCAGTATTTT. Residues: CATSRANSGTSGSADTQYF.

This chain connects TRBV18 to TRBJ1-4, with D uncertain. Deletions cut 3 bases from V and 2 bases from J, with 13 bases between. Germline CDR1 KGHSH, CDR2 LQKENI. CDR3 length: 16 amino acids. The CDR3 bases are TGTGCCAGCTCACCGCCGATGGGGAGGACTAATGAAAAACTGTTTTTT. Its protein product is CASSPPMGRTNEKLFF.

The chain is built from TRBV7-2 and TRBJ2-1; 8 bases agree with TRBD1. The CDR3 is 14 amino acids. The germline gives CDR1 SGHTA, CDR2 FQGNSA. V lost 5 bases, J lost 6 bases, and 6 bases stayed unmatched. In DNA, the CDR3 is TGTGCCAGCAGCGACCGGACAGGGAGCAATGAGCAGTTCTTC. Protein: CASSDRTGSNEQFF. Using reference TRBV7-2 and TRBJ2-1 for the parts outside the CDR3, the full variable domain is GAGVSQSPSNKVTEKGKDVELRCDPISGHTALYWYRQSLGQGLEFLIYFQGNSAPDKSGLPSDRFSAERTGGSVSTLTIQRTQQEDSAVYLCASSDRTGSNEQFFGPGTRLTVL.

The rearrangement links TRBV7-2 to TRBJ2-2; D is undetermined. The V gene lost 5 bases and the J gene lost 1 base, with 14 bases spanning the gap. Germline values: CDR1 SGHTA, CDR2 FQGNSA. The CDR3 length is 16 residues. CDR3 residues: CASSPKTPGNTGELFF. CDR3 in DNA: TGTGCCAGCAGCCCCAAGACACCAGGGAACACCGGGGAGCTGTTTTTT.

The CDR3 sequence is CASSVEGAHEKLFF. The DNA for the CDR3 is TGTGCCAGCAGCGTAGAGGGGGCCCACGAAAAACTGTTTTTT. The chain couples TRBV9 to TRBJ1-4, with 7 bases lining up with TRBD1. Trimming at V came to 0 bases and at J to 8 bases, leaving 4 bases not matched to a gene. Germline CDR1 reads SGDLS; CDR2 reads YYNGEE. The CDR3 covers 14 residues.

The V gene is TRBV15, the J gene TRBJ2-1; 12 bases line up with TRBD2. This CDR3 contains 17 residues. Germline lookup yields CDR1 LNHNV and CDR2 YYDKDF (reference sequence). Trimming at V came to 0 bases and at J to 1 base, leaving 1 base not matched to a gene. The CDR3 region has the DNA TGTGCCACCAGCAGAGATGGACTAGCGGGATCCTACAATGAGCAGTTCTTC. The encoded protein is CATSRDGLAGSYNEQFF. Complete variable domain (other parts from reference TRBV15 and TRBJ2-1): DAMVIQNPRYQVTQFGKPVTLSCSQTLNHNVMYWYQQKSSQAPKLLFHYYDKDFNNEADTPDNFQSRRPNTSFCFLDIRSPGLGDTAMYLCATSRDGLAGSYNEQFFGPGTRLTVL.

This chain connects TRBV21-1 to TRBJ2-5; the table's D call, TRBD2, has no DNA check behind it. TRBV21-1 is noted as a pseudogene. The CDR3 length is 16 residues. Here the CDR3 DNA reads TGTGCCAGCAGGGTGGACGCTAGCGGGATCCAAGAGACCCAGTACTTC. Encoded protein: CASRVDASGIQETQYF.

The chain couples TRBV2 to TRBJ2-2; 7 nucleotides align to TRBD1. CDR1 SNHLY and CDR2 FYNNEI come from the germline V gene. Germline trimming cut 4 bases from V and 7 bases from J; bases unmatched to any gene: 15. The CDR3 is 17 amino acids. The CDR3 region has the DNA TGTGCCAGCAGTGTGGAACGGATCTCAGGGGGTGGCGGGGAGCTGTTTTTT. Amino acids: CASSVERISGGGGELFF.

The CDR3, as DNA: TGCAGCGTTTCTCCAGGGGGCGCCGGGGTGAACACTGAAGCTTTCTTT. Translating it yields CSVSPGGAGVNTEAFF. The gene calls are TRBV29-1 and TRBJ1-1, with 8 nucleotides matching TRBD1. J lost 0 bases, V lost 5 bases, and 11 bases had no gene match. Germline V gene lookup returns CDR1 SQVTM and CDR2 ANQGSEA. The CDR3 consists of 16 residues. Full variable domain (rest looked up from reference TRBV29-1 and TRBJ1-1): SAVISQKPSRDICQRGTSLTIQCQVDSQVTMMFWYRQQPGQSLTLIATANQGSEATYESGFVIDKFPISRPNLTFSTLTVSNMSPEDSSIYLCSVSPGGAGVNTEAFFGQGTRLTVV.

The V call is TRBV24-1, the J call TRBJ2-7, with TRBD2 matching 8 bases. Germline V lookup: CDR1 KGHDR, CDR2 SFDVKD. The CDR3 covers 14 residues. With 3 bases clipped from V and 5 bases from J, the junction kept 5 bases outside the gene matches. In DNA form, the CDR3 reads TGTGCCACCAGTGATATGTCGGGAGGGAACGAGCAGTACTTC. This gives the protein CATSDMSGGNEQYF.

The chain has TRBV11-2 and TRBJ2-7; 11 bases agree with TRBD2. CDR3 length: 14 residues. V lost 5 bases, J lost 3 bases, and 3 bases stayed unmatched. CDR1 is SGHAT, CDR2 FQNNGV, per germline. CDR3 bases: TGTGCCAGCAGCCATGGACTAGCGGGCTACGAGCAGTACTTC. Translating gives CASSHGLAGYEQYF.

Here the CDR3 reads CASKGQGNYGYTF. CDR3 coding DNA: TGTGCCAGTAAGGGACAGGGAAACTATGGCTACACCTTC. This chain joins TRBV19 and TRBJ1-2; 9 positions agree with TRBD1. V was clipped by 7 bases and J by 2 bases; unmatched bases: 2. This CDR3 comprises 13 residues. The V gene's germline CDR1 is LNHDA and CDR2 SQIVND (reference sequence).

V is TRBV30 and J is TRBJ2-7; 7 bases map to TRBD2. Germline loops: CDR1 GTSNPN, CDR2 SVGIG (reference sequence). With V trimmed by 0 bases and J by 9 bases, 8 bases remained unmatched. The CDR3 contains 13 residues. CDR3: CAWSVLAGQVQYF. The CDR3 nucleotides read TGTGCCTGGAGTGTATTAGCGGGCCAGGTGCAGTACTTC. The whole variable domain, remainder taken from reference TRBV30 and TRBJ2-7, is SQTIHQWPATLVQPVGSPLSLECTVEGTSNPNLYWYRQAAGRGLQLLFYSVGIGQISSEVPQNLSASRPQDRQFILSSKKLLLSDSGFYLCAWSVLAGQVQYFGPGTRLTVT.

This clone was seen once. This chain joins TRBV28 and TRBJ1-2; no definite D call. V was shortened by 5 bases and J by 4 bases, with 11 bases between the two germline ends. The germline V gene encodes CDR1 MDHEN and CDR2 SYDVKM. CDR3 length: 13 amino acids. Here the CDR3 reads CASSPGRSYGYTF. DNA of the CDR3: TGTGCCAGCAGTCCCGGTCGGAGCTATGGCTACACCTTC.

This chain's CDR3 is CASSIRLAGYNEQFF. For the CDR3, the DNA is TGCGCCAGCAGCATCAGACTAGCGGGGTACAATGAGCAGTTCTTC. The genes are TRBV5-1 and TRBJ2-1; TRBD2 matches at 11 bases. With V trimmed by 4 bases and J by 4 bases, 4 bases remained unmatched. Germline V gene lookup returns CDR1 SGHRS and CDR2 YFSETQ. The CDR3 is made up of 15 amino acids.

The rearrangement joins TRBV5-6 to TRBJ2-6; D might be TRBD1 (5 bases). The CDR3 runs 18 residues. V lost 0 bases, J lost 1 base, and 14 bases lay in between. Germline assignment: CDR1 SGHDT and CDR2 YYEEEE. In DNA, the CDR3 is TGTGCCAGCAGCTTGGACAGGTCCATCTTTTCTGGGGCCAACGTCCTGACTTTC. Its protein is CASSLDRSIFSGANVLTF.

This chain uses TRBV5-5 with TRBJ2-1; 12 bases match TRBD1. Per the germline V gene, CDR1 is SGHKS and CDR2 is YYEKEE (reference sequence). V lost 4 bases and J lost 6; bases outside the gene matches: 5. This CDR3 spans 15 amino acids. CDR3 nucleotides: TGTGCCAGCAGCGTGGGACAGGGGGCGTCCAATGAGCAGTTCTTC. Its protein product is CASSVGQGASNEQFF.

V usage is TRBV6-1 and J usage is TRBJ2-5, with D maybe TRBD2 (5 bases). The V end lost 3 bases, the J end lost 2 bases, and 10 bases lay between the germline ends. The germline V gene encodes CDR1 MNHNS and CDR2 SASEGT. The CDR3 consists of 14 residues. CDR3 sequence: CASSDRTGQETQYF. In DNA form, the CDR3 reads TGTGCCAGCAGTGACAGGACGGGACAAGAGACCCAGTACTTC.

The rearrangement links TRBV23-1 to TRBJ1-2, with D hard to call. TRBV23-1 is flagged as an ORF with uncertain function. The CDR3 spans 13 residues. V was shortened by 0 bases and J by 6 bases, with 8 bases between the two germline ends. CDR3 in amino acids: CASSQSCGNGYTF. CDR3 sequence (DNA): TGCGCCAGCAGTCAATCGTGCGGCAATGGCTACACCTTC.